The present T cell receptor (beta chain) was sequenced within a study of T cells in Graves' hyperthyroidism and ophthalmopathy. The overall study: Peripheral blood specimens were obtained at initial diagnosis, prior to any treatment.

Amplification of TCR beta CDR3 regions used RNA as the template. The HTBI primer set served for first-round RT-PCR of the TCR CDR3. TCRdb redid the calling of the multiplex PCR reads with MiXCR, one entry per CDR3 protein. Of about 290,000 distinct CDR3 sequences in the sample, roughly 15% were seen once. This clonotype showed up many times. CDR1 and CDR2 from the germline V gene are SGHTS and YDEGEE. The CDR3 is 18 amino acids. V lost 5 bases, J lost 0 bases, and 11 bases stayed unmatched. The sequenced material came from blood. The V gene is TRBV5-8, the J gene TRBJ2-2; 9 bases are shared with TRBD1. This receptor was taken from a man aged 25-45 years with Graves' hyperthyroidism. The CDR3 coding sequence is TGTGCCAGCAGTACGCCACAGGGGGCTTACACGAACACCGGGGAGCTGTTTTTT. Its protein is CASSTPQGAYTNTGELFF.